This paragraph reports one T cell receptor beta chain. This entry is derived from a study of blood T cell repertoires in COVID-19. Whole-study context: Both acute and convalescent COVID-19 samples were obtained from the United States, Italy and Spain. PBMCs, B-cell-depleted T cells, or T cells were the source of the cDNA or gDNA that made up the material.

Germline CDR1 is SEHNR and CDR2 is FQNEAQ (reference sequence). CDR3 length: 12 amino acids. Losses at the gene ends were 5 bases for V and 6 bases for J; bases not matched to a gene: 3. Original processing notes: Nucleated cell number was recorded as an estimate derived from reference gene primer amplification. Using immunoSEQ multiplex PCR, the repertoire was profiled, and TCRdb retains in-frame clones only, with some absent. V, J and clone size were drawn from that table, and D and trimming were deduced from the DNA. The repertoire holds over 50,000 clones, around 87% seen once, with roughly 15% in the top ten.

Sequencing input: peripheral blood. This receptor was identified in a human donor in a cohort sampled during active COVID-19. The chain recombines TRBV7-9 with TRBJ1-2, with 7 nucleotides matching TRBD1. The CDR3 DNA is TGTGCCAGCAGCCTCGACAGGGATGGCTACACCTTC. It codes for CASSLDRDGYTF.